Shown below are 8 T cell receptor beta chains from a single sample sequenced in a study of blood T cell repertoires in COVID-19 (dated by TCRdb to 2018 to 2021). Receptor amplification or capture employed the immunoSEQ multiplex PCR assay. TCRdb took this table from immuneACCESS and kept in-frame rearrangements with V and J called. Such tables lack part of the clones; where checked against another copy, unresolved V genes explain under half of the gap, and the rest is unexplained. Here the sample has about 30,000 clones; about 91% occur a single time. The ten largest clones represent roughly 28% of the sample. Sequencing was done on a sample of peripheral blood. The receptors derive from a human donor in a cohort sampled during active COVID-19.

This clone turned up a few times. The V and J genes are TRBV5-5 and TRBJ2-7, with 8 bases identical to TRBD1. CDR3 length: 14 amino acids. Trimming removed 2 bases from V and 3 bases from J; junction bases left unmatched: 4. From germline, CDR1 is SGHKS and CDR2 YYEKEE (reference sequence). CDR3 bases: TGTGCCAGCAGCTTCCGGGACAGGAACTACGAGCAGTACTTC. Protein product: CASSFRDRNYEQYF.

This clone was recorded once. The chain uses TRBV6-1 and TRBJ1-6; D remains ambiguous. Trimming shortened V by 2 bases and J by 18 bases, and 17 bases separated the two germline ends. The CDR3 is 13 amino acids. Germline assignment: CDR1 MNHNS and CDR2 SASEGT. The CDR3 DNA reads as TGTGCCAGCAGTGAAATAATTGTGGGCAGACCCCACTTT. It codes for CASSEIIVGRPHF.

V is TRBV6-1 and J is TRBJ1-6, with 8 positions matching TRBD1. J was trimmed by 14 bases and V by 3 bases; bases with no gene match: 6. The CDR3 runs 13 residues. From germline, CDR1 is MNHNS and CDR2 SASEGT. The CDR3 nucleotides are TGTGCCAGCAGTGACAGGGGGCGTTTAACCCTCCACTTT. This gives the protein CASSDRGRLTLHF.

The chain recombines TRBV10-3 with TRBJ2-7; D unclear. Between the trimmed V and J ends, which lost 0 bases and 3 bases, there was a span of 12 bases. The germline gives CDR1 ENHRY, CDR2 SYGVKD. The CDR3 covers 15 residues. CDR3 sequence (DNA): TGTGCCATCAGTGAGTCGGCGCAGGCCTTCTACGAGCAGTACTTC. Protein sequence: CAISESAQAFYEQYF.

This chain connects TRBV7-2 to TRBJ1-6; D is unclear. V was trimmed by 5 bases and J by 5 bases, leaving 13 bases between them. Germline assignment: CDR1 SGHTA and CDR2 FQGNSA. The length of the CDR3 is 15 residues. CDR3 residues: CASSPQIANNSPLHF. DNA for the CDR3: TGTGCCAGCAGCCCCCAAATAGCGAATAATTCACCCCTCCACTTT. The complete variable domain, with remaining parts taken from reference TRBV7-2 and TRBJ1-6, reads GAGVSQSPSNKVTEKGKDVELRCDPISGHTALYWYRQSLGQGLEFLIYFQGNSAPDKSGLPSDRFSAERTGGSVSTLTIQRTQQEDSAVYLCASSPQIANNSPLHFGNGTRLTVT.

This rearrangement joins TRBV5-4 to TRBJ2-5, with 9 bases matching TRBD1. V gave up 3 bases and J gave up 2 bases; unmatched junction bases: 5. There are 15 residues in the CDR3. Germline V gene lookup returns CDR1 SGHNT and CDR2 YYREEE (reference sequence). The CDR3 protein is CASSSRQGEQETQYF. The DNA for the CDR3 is TGTGCCAGCAGCTCTCGACAGGGGGAACAAGAGACCCAGTACTTC.

CDR3 sequence (DNA): TGTGCCAGCAGCTTTGGCGTCCCGGGACTAGCGGGGGGGCCGTACGAGCAGTACTTC. Protein product: CASSFGVPGLAGGPYEQYF. The chain employs TRBV12-1 and TRBJ2-7; TRBD2, the table's D call, lacks a check against the DNA. TRBV12-1 is flagged as a pseudogene. This CDR3 spans 19 amino acids.

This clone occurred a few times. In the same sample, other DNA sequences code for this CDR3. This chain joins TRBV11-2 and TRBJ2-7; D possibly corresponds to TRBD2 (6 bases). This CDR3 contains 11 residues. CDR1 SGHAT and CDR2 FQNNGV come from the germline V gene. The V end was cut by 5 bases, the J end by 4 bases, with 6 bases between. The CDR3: CASSRGYEQYF. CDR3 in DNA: TGTGCCAGCAGCCGGGGGTACGAGCAGTACTTC.